This T cell receptor beta chain was sequenced for a study of T cells in Graves' hyperthyroidism and ophthalmopathy. Study-wide results and caveats: Most thyroid clonotypes that were expanded above 0.001 also turned up in blood.

This clonotype was counted only a few times. Antigen: not known. Recently diagnosed hyperthyroidism of less than 2 months' duration affected patients aged 18 to 65. Patients showing uncontrolled infection, other autoimmune disease, pregnancy or lactation were ineligible. Germline lookup yields CDR1 KGHSH and CDR2 LQKENI. The CDR3 is 15 amino acids. Trimming pared 6 bases from V and 4 bases from J, leaving 18 bases between. Amplified TCR beta CDR3 regions derived from RNA transcripts. The TCR CDR3 first-round RT-PCR relied on the HTBI primer set. TCRdb reprocessed the multiplex PCR reads with MiXCR, giving one entry per CDR3 protein. The table includes hundreds of thousands of distinct CDR3 sequences, around 14% detected once.

The chain carries TRBV18 and TRBJ2-5, with D maybe TRBD1 (6 bases). The specimen was blood. The source is a woman in her thirties with Graves' hyperthyroidism. This CDR3 reads CASSRPEWGPETQYF. In DNA, the CDR3 is TGTGCCAGCTCCCGGCCAGAGTGGGGGCCAGAGACCCAGTACTTC.